The rows below give T cell receptor beta chains drawn from one sample of a study of shared clonotypes between healthy human individuals. Only in-frame clones appear in the TCRdb table, and some are missing; sequencing was by immunoSEQ multiplex PCR. The sample records roughly 2.2 million clones, more than 85% being singletons. Sequenced input: naive CD4+ T cells from PBMCs. The receptors derive from a man aged 18 to 29 in good health. Some clones in this sample may be carry-over from other donors' samples. Both conserved end residues are part of each CDR3. Fields, in order: D gene, V gene, clone size, J gene, CDR3 DNA, CDR3 protein. A D gene is named only where the DNA matches it firmly. Clone size is shown for a subset of rows, as once, few, many or a class of expanded clone.

TRBD1	TRBV4-1	-	TRBJ1-5	TGCGCCAGCACGGGACAGCTAAATCAGCCCCAGCATTTT	CASTGQLNQPQHF
-	TRBV28	-	TRBJ2-7	TGTGCCAGCAGTCCTACGCCGGGGCCCTACGAGCAGTACTTC	CASSPTPGPYEQYF
-	TRBV29-1	-	TRBJ2-5	TGCAGCGCAGGGGTGAGGGGTGGGCCCCAGTACTTC	CSAGVRGGPQYF
TRBD1	TRBV28	-	TRBJ2-7	TGTGCCAGCAGTTTAGGCGGGACAGGGAGACACGAGCAGTACTTC	CASSLGGTGRHEQYF
-	TRBV19	-	TRBJ1-5	TGTGCCAGTAGTCAAGGGAGTGCCGATCAGCCCCAGCATTTT	CASSQGSADQPQHF
TRBD2	TRBV7-2	once	TRBJ2-2	TGTGCCAGCAGCCGAACGGGACTAGCGGGAGGGCCTAACACCGGGGAGCTGTTTTTT	CASSRTGLAGGPNTGELFF
-	TRBV18	-	TRBJ2-1	TGTGCCAGCTCACCCAATGCGGATGAGCAGTTCTTC	CASSPNADEQFF
-	TRBV5-4	-	TRBJ2-7	TGTGCCAGCAGCCCGAGTGGGGGATCCTACGAGCAGTACTTC	CASSPSGGSYEQYF
-	TRBV6-6	-	TRBJ1-2	TGTGCCAGCAGTTACCGAACTGAGGCAGGGTATGGCTACACCTTC	CASSYRTEAGYGYTF
TRBD1	TRBV30	-	TRBJ1-3	TGTGCCTGCCTATTTGACAGGGCGAACTCTGGAAACACCATATATTTT	CACLFDRANSGNTIYF
-	TRBV9	-	TRBJ2-2	TGTGCCAGCAGCGCAGCAGAGAACAGATCCCTGAACACCGGGGAGCTGTTTTTT	CASSAAENRSLNTGELFF
-	TRBV7-8	few	TRBJ2-5	TGTGCCAGCAGCGTGGGAGTGTTAGAGACCCAGTACTTC	CASSVGVLETQYF
TRBD2	TRBV6-5	-	TRBJ2-5	TGTGCCAGCACCGATCTAGCGGCACAGTACTTC	CASTDLAAQYF
-	TRBV7-9	-	TRBJ1-1	TGTGCCAGCAGCTTACAAACAGGACCCTACACTGAAGCTTTCTTT	CASSLQTGPYTEAFF
TRBD2	TRBV19	-	TRBJ2-1	TGTGCCAGTAGTATCCTCCCGGGGCGGGAGGGCCTCTACAATGAGCAGTTCTTC	CASSILPGREGLYNEQFF
-	TRBV19	-	TRBJ2-4	TGTGCCAGTAGTATCGATACTCACTATACCAAAAACATTCAGTACTTC	CASSIDTHYTKNIQYF
TRBD1	TRBV7-3	-	TRBJ1-1	TGTGCCAGCAGCCCACAACATGGACAGGGAATTGAAGCTTTCTTT	CASSPQHGQGIEAFF